The subject of this entry is one T cell receptor beta chain. What it binds is unknown. All sequencing subjects had displayed CD8+CD57+ cell expansion on flow cytometry. Every patient was diagnosed with severe acquired aplastic anemia. Genomic DNA acted as the template from which TCR beta VDJ combination and CDR3 sequence profiling were carried out. TCRdb reprocessed the reads with MiXCR, giving one entry per CDR3 protein. The sample records around 170,000 distinct CDR3 sequences, approximately 50% being singletons. The data belong to a study of CD8+CD57+ T cells in acquired aplastic anemia. Background on the study: The DNA of sorted CD4+ and CD8+ cells averaged 3.2 ug. Study-wide results and caveats: There were some 27 CD8+ CDR3 sequences that occurred in both patients and controls. Controls and patients did not differ significantly in CD8+ Simpson's diversity.

The TCR comes from a human donor with aplastic anemia. Sequencing used sorted CD4+, CD8+, or CD8+CD57+ T cells (not recorded which) from PBMCs.

The CDR3 nucleotides read TGTGCCACCAGTGATTCCATCTCCAATGAGCAGTTCTTC. The encoded protein is CATSDSISNEQFF. This chain connects TRBV24-1 to TRBJ2-1; D unclear. Looked up from germline, CDR1 is KGHDR and CDR2 is SFDVKD. V shed 2 bases and J shed 6 bases, with 7 bases lying between them. The length of the CDR3 is 13 residues.